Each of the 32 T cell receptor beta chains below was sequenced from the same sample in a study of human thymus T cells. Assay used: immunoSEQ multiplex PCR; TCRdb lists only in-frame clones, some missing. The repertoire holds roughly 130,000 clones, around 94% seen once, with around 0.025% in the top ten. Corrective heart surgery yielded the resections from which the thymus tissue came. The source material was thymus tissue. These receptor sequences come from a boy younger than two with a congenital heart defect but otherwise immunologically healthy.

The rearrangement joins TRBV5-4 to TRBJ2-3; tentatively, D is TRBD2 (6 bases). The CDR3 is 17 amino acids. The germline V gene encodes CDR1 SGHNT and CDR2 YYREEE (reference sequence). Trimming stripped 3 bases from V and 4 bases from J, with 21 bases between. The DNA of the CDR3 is TGTGCCAGCAGCTGGGGGGAGGCCGAGGGGCAGGCAGATACGCAGTATTTT. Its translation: CASSWGEAEGQADTQYF.

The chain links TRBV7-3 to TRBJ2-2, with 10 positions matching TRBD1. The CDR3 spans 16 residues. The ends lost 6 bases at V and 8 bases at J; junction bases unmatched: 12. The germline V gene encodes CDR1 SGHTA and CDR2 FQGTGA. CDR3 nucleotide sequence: TGTGCCAGCAGTACTCCCGGGACAGGGGCCCCGGGGGAGCTGTTTTTT. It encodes CASSTPGTGAPGELFF.

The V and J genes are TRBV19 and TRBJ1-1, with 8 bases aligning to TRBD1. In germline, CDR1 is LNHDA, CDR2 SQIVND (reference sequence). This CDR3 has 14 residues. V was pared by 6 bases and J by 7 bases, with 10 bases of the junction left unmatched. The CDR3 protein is CASRLTGGQGEAFF. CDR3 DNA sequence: TGTGCCAGTAGATTAACAGGGGGACAAGGTGAAGCTTTCTTT.

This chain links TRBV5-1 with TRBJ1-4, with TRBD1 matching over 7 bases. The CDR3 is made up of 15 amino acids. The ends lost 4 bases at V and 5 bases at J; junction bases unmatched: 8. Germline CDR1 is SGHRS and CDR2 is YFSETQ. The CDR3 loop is CASSQTGTVNEKLFF. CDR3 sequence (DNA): TGCGCCAGCAGCCAAACCGGGACAGTCAATGAAAAACTGTTTTTT.

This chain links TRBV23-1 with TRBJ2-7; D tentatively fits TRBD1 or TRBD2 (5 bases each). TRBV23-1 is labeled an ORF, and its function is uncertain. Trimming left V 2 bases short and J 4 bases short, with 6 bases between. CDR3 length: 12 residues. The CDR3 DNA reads TGCGCCAGCAGTCAAGGGGGATACGAGCAGTACTTC. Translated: CASSQGGYEQYF.

The DNA of the CDR3 is TGTGCCTGGAGTGCCCCTCCCTGGGAGCAGTACTTC. Translated: CAWSAPPWEQYF. The chain has TRBV30 and TRBJ2-7; D gene ambiguous. Trimming removed 1 base from V and 7 bases from J, with 11 bases in between. Germline V lookup: CDR1 GTSNPN, CDR2 SVGIG (reference sequence). This CDR3 region has 12 residues.

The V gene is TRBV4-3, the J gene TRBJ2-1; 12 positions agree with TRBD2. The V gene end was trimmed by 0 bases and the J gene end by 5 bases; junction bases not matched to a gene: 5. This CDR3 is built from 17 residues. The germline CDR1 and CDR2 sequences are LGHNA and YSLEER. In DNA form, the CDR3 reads TGCGCCAGCAGCCAAGAGGCATGGACTAGCGGGGACAATGAGCAGTTCTTC. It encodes CASSQEAWTSGDNEQFF.

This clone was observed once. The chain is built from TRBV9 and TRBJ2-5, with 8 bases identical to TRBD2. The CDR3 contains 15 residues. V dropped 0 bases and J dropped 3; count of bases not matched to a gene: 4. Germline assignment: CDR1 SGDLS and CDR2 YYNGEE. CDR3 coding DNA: TGTGCCAGCAGCGTAGCGGGGGGGAGGGAAGAGACCCAGTACTTC. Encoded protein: CASSVAGGREETQYF.

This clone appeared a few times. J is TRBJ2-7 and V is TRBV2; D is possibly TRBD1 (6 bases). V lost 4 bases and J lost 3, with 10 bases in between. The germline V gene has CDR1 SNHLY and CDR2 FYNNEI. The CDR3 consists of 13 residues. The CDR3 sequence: CASSGTVNYEQYF. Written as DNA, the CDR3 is TGTGCCAGCAGTGGGACAGTCAACTACGAGCAGTACTTC. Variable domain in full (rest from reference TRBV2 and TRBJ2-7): EPEVTQTPSHQVTQMGQEVILRCVPISNHLYFYWYRQILGQKVEFLVSFYNNEISEKSEIFDDQFSVERPDGSNFTLKIRSTKLEDSAMYFCASSGTVNYEQYFGPGTRLTVT.

CDR3 protein: CSGRGAGPQETQYF. The CDR3 DNA follows: TGCAGCGGGCGGGGGGCAGGACCCCAAGAGACCCAGTACTTC. The rearrangement joins TRBV29-1 to TRBJ2-5; 8 nucleotides agree with TRBD2. CDR3 length equals 14 residues. V lost 7 bases and J lost 1; bases outside the gene matches: 8. Germline V gives CDR1 SQVTM, CDR2 ANQGSEA.

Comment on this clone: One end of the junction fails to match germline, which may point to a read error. The CDR3 here is CASSPEHPLHGSTIYF. The CDR3 DNA sequence: TGTGCCAGCAGCCCCGAGCACCCTCTCCACGGAAGCACCATATATTTT. The chain recombines TRBV7-2 with TRBJ1-3; D uncertain. The CDR3 is 16 amino acids. Per germline, CDR1 SGHTA and CDR2 FQGNSA.

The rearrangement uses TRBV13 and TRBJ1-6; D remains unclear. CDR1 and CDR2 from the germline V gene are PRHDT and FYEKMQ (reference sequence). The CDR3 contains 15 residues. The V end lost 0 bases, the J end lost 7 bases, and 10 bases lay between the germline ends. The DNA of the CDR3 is TGTGCCAGCAGCTTAGGGCGGCAAAGGAATTCACCCCTCCACTTT. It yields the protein CASSLGRQRNSPLHF.

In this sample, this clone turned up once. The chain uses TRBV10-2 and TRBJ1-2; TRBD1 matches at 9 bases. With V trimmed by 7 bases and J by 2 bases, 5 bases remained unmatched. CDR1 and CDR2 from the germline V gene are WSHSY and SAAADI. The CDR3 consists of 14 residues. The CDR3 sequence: CASIRDRANYGYTF. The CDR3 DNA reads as TGCGCCAGCATCCGGGACAGGGCAAACTATGGCTACACCTTC.

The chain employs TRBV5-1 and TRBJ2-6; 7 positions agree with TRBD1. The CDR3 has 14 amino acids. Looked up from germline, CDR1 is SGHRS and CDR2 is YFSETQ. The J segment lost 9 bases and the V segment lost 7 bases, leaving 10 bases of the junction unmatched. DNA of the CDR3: TGCGCCAGCTCCCCCAGGGGGTGGGGCAACGTCCTGACTTTC. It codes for CASSPRGWGNVLTF.

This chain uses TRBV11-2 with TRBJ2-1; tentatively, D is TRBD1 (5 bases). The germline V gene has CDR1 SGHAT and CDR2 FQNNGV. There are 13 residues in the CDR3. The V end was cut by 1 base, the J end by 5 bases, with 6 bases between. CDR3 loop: CASSLGQNNEQFF. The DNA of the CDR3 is TGTGCCAGCAGCTTAGGACAGAACAATGAGCAGTTCTTC.

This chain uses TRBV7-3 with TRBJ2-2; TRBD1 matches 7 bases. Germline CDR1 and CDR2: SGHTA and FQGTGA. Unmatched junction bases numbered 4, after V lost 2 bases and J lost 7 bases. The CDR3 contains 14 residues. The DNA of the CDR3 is TGTGCCAGCAGCTTAGCGTCAGGGGGCGGGGAGCTGTTTTTT. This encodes CASSLASGGGELFF.

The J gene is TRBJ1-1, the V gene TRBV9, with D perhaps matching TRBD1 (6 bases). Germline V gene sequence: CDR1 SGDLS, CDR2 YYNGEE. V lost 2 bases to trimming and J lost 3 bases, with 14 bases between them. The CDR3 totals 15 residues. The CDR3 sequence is CASSVGPGVYTEAFF. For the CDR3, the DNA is TGTGCCAGCAGCGTCGGCCCAGGGGTTTACACTGAAGCTTTCTTT. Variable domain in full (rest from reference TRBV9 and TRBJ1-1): DSGVTQTPKHLITATGQRVTLRCSPRSGDLSVYWYQQSLDQGLQFLIQYYNGEERAKGNILERFSAQQFPDLHSELNLSSLELGDSALYFCASSVGPGVYTEAFFGQGTRLTVV.

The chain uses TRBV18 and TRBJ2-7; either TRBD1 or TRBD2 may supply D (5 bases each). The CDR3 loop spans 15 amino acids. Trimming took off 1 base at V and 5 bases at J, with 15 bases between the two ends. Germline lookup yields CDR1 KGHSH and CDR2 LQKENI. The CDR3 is CASSPRGEGLDEQYF. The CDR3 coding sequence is TGTGCCAGCTCACCACGGGGTGAGGGGCTGGACGAGCAGTACTTC.

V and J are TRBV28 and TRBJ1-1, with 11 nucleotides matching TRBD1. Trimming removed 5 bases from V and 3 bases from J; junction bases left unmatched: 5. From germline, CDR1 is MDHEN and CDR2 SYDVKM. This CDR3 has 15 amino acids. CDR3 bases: TGTGCCAGCAGTCCGTCGGGACAGGGGGACACTGAAGCTTTCTTT. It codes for CASSPSGQGDTEAFF.

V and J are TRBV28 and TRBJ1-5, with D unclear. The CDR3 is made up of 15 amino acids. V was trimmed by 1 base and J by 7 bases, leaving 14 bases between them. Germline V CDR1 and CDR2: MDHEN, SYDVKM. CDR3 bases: TGTGCCAGCAGTTTATTCAAAGAACTTTGGCAGCCCCAGCATTTT. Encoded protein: CASSLFKELWQPQHF.

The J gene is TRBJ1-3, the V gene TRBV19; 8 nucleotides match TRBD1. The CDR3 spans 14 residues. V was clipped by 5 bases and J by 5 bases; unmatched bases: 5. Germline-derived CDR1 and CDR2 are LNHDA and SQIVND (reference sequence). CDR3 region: CASSLRRGRNTIYF. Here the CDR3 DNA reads TGTGCCAGTAGTCTCCGCAGGGGGCGAAACACCATATATTTT. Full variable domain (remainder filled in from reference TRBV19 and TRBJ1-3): DGGITQSPKYLFRKEGQNVTLSCEQNLNHDAMYWYRQDPGQGLRLIYYSQIVNDFQKGDIAEGYSVSREKKESFPLTVTSAQKNPTAFYLCASSLRRGRNTIYFGEGSWLTVV.

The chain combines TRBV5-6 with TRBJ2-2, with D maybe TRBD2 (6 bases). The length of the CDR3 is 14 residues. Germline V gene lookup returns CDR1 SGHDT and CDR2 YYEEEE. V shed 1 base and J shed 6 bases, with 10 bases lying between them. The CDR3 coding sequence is TGTGCCAGCAGCTTGAGGAGGGGTCCCGGGGAGCTGTTTTTT. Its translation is CASSLRRGPGELFF.

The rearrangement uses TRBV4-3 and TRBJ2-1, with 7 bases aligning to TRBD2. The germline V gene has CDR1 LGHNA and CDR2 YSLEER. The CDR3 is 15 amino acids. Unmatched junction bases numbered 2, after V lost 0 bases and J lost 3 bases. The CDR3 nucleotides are TGCGCCAGCAGCCAAGATCAGCGGGACTACAATGAGCAGTTCTTC. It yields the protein CASSQDQRDYNEQFF.

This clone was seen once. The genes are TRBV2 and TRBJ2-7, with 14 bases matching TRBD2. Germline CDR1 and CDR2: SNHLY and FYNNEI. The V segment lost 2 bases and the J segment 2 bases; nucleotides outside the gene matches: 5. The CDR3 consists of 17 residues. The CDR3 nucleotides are TGTGCCAGCAGTGAACCGGGACTAGCGGGGGCGGCCTACGAGCAGTACTTC. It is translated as CASSEPGLAGAAYEQYF.

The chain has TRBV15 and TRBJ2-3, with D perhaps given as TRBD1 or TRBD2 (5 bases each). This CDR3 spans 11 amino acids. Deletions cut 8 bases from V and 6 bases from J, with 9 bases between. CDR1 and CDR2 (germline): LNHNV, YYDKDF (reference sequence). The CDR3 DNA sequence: TGTGCCACCCTCGAGGGGGATACGCAGTATTTT. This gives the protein CATLEGDTQYF.

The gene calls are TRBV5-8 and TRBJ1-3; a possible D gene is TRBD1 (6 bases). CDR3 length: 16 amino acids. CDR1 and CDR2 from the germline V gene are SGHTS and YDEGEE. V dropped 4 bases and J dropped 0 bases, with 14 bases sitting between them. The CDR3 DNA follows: TGTGCCAGCAGCCCCTGGGGGCTCGTCTCTGGAAACACCATATATTTT. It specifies CASSPWGLVSGNTIYF.

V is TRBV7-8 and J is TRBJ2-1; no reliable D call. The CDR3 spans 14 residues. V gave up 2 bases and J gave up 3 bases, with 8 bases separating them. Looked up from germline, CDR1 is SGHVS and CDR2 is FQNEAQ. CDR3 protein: CASSLRPSYNEQFF. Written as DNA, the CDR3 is TGTGCCAGCAGCTTAAGGCCTAGCTACAATGAGCAGTTCTTC.

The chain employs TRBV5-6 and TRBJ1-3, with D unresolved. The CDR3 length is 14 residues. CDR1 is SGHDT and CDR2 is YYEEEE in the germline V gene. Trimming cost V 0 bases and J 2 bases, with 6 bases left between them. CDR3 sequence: CASSLERAGNTIYF. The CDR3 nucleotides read TGTGCCAGCAGCTTGGAAAGGGCTGGAAACACCATATATTTT.

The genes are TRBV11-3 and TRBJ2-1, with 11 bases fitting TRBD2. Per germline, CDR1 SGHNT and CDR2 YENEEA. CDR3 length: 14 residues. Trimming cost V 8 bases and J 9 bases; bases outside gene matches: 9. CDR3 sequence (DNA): TGTGCCAGCCAGGCTAGCGGGGGGAGTGGTGAGCAGTTCTTC. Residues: CASQASGGSGEQFF.

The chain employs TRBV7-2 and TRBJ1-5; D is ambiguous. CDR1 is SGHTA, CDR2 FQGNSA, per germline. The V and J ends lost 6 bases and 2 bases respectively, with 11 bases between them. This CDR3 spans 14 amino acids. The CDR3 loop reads CASRTSNGNQPQHF. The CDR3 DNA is TGTGCCAGCAGAACAAGCAACGGCAATCAGCCCCAGCATTTT.

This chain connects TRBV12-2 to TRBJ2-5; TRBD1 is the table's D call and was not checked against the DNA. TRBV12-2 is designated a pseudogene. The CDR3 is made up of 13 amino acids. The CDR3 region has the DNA TGTGCAAGTCGCTTAGACAGACAAGAGACCCAGTACTTC. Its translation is CASRLDRQETQYF.

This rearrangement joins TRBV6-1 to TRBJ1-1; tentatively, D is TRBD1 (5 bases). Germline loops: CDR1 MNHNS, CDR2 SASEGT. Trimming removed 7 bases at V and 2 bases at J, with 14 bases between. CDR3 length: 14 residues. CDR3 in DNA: TGTGCCAGCACCTCCCGGGGGGTTAACACTGAAGCTTTCTTT. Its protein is CASTSRGVNTEAFF.